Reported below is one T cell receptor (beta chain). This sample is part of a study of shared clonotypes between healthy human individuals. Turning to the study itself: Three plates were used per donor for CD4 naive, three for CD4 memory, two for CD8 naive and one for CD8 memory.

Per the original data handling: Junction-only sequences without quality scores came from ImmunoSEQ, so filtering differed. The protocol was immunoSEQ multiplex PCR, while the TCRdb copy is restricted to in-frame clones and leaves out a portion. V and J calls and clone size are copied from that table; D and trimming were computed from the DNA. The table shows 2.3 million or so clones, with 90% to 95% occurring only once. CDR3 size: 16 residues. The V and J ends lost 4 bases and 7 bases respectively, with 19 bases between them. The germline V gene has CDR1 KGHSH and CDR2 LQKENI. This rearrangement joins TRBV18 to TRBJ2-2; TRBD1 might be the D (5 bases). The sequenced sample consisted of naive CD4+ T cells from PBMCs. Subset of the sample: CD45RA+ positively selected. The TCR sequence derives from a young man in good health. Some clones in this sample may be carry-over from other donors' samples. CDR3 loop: CASSRIGQGTYGELFF. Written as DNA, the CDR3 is TGTGCCAGCTCACGAATCGGCCAGGGTACTTACGGGGAGCTGTTTTTT.